Listed below are T cell receptor beta chains from one sample, sequenced in a study of OX40 agonist ivuxolimab in advanced cancers. Using immunoSEQ multiplex PCR, the repertoire was profiled, and TCRdb retains in-frame clones only, with some absent. The repertoire holds under 50,000 clones, with 88% as singletons. Specimen: CD4+ or CD8+ T cells sorted from blood, collected in a trial of the OX40 agonist ivuxolimab. Receptors originate from an adult with an advanced solid tumor such as melanoma, head and neck, liver or kidney cancer. CDR3s leave out the opening cysteine and the closing phenylalanine or tryptophan.

cdr3_length | v_call | cdr3_aa
12 | TRBV4-2 | ASSQARFQETQY
12 | TRBV5-1 | ASRLAENTGELF
11 | TRBV30 | AWSVGRLFPYT
9 | TRBV28 | ASKENTEAF
12 | TRBV6-1 | ASGFGGQGTEAF
15 | TRBV19 | ASSIGPGQKTKNIQY
13 | TRBV11-1 | ASSSQGNPSYEQY
13 | TRBV2 | ASSGERPPDYEQY
12 | TRBV11-2 | ASSLQLSYNEQF
9 | TRBV7-9 | ASSTSYEQY
12 | TRBV11-1 | ASSLAGGSDTQY
12 | TRBV5-1 | ASSPGQINQPQH
14 | TRBV5-1 | ASSLESGQGQETQY
12 | TRBV18 | ASSPPMTPGGQF
13 | TRBV7-3 | ASSLNPGAVSGYT
13 | TRBV5-3 | ASSQGQGARNTIY
8 | TRBV19 | ASSNEKLF
13 | TRBV5-1 | ASSLVTGGRYEQY
13 | TRBV9 | ASSVVSGSFDEQY
11 | TRBV27 | ASRPTGTDTQY
13 | TRBV7-6 | ASSPRTGGTYEQY
15 | TRBV4-1 | ASSQGSGVEVRYGYT
14 | TRBV18 | ASSRNLDRVNTEAF
13 | TRBV27 | ASSRTGTGSYEQY
12 | TRBV30 | AWRRGEAWETQY